This TCR beta chain appears in the sequencing data of a study of CD8+CD57+ T cells in acquired aplastic anemia. Study-level information: Across the sorted CD4+ and CD8+ cells, DNA amounts averaged roughly 3.5 ug.

Profiling that covered TCR beta VDJ and CDR3 relied on genomic DNA as its template. TCRdb recomputed calls from the reads with MiXCR, one row per CDR3 protein. This table holds around 170,000 distinct CDR3 sequences, 35% to 50% found once. General study points: Patients and healthy controls showed no significant CD8+ Simpson's diversity difference. Researchers report that fewer than 35 CD8+ CDR3 sequences appeared in both patients and controls.

The CDR3 sequence is 17 residues long. Trimming took off 6 bases at V and 2 bases at J, with 23 bases between the two ends. Looked up from germline, CDR1 is SGHAT and CDR2 is FQNNGV. Worth noting for this clonotype: Antigen: not known.

The sequence was obtained from a human donor in good health. This chain connects TRBV11-2 to TRBJ2-7; D possibly corresponds to TRBD1 (6 bases). Sequenced sample: sorted CD4+, CD8+, or CD8+CD57+ T cells (not recorded which) from PBMCs. CDR3 sequence reads: CASSPTPGHHLPYEQYF. The CDR3 nucleotides read TGTGCCAGCAGTCCCACTCCGGGACACCATCTTCCCTACGAGCAGTACTTC.